These T cell receptor beta chains were read from a single sample in a study of monozygotic twins with inflammatory bowel disease. Using the 5' RACE reads, TCRdb records one entry per CDR3 protein without DNA. This sample lists around 150,000 distinct CDR3 sequences; its ten largest clones have roughly 2.3%. The sequenced sample consisted of blood. These receptor sequences come from a human donor with ulcerative colitis or Crohn's disease, or a healthy co-twin of an affected twin (not recorded which). CDR3s include the opening cysteine and the closing phenylalanine or tryptophan.

>TRBJ2-3|TRBV5-1
CASSLDLTSLRTDTQYF
>TRBJ1-1|TRBV7-2
CASSFRQENTEAFF
>TRBJ2-7|TRBV7-2
CASSTGTGSGQYEQYF
>TRBJ1-5|TRBV6-1
CASSERGDQPQHF
>TRBJ2-2|TRBV7-2
CASSRGQGVAGELFF
>TRBJ2-3|TRBV12-3/TRBV12-4
CASTSGQATATDTQYF
>TRBJ1-1|TRBV29-1
CSVDETGGTEAFF
>TRBJ1-4|TRBV20-1
CSALRQPVNEKLFF
>TRBJ2-3|TRBV2
CAITLSDTQCF
>TRBJ2-7|TRBV20-1
CSARVRTGTYEQYF
>TRBJ1-3|TRBV12-3/TRBV12-4
CASSWVSSRRNTIYF
>TRBJ2-5|TRBV2
CASRKNRGEETQYF
>TRBJ2-3|TRBV5-1
CASSYDRDSDTQYF
>TRBJ2-3|TRBV5-6
CASSLGLAVTSTDTQYF
>TRBJ1-5|TRBV7-2
CASSPRQGTQPQHF
>TRBJ2-3|TRBV11-2
CASSPQSPGTSGRSSTDTQYF
>TRBJ2-1|TRBV21-1
CASSSPGTGSGNEQFF
>TRBJ1-5|TRBV7-2
CASSLGGRGNQPQHF
>TRBJ1-3|TRBV5-5
CASSSGGGRNTIYF
>TRBJ1-4|TRBV6-5
CASSYRTGYNEKLFF
>TRBJ2-7|TRBV28
CASSTGGEGHEQYF
>TRBJ2-5|TRBV6-6
CASSYGQTETQYF
>TRBJ2-1|TRBV5-6
CASSLFPPDRGYEQFF
>TRBJ2-7|TRBV5-5
CASSIGTSGTFGSYEQYF
>TRBJ1-1|TRBV12-3/TRBV12-4
CASYREVNTEAFF
>TRBJ2-1|TRBV5-1
CASSLRRSTYNEQFF
>TRBJ1-6|TRBV5-6
CASSYDYTNSPLHF
>TRBJ2-5|TRBV7-6
CASSLRGNQYQETQYF
>TRBJ2-6|TRBV6-5
CASSYAGTSGANVLTF
>TRBJ1-2|TRBV20-1
CSARTGLSGYTF
>TRBJ1-2|TRBV6-1
CASSQGQGKYGYTF
>TRBJ2-3|TRBV11-3
CASSLFVGGTSTDTPYF
>TRBJ2-5|TRBV27
CASSSRGQETQYF
>TRBJ1-1|TRBV5-1
CASSRGAAIRDEAFF
>TRBJ1-1|TRBV12-3/TRBV12-4
CASSLGGATEAFF
>TRBJ2-7|TRBV20-1
CSARDPREQYF
>TRBJ2-1|TRBV5-1
CASSLVLLAGAGSYNEQFF